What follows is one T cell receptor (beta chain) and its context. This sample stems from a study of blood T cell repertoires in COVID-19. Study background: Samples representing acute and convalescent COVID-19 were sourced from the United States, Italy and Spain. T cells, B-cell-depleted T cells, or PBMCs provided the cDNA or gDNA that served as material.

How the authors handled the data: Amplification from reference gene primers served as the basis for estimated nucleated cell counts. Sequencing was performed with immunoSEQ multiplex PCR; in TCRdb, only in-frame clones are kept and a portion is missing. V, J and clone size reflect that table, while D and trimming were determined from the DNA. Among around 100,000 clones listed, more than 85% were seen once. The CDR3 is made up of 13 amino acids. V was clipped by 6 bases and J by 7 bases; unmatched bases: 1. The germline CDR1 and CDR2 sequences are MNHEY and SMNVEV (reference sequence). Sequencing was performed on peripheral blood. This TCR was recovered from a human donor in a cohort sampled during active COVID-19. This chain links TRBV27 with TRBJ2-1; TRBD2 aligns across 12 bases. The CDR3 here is CASRTSGGNEQFF. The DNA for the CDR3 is TGTGCCAGCAGGACTAGCGGGGGAAATGAGCAGTTCTTC.